The table lists the clone carrying this TCR beta chain with a few counts. Its target is not known. Using a J-beta primer mix together with a sample-barcoded 5' primer, a second PCR was run for 7 to 11 cycles. CDR3-containing paired-end reads numbering at least 2.5 million came from each sample. One entry per CDR3 protein, called by TCRdb with MiXCR from the 5' RACE reads. This table holds more than 1,400,000 distinct CDR3 sequences, about 43% found once. These data originate in a study of blood T cells in healthy people across ages. Study results and limitations: A strong correlation was found between TCR beta diversity and the percentage of naive T cells. Considered underestimates were the diversity estimates obtained from one million T cells.

The germline gives CDR1 SQVTM, CDR2 ANQGSEA. Trimming shortened V by 2 bases and J by 8 bases, and 9 bases separated the two germline ends. This CDR3 comprises 11 residues. Total RNA was isolated from each sample in quantities of at least 6 micrograms. Sequenced input: blood. The sequence derives from a woman aged 18-35 years in good health. The rearrangement joins TRBV29-1 to TRBJ1-2; D remains unclear. The CDR3 DNA reads as TGCAGCGTTGAAATCATGTGGGGCTACACCTTC. Encoded protein: CSVEIMWGYTF.